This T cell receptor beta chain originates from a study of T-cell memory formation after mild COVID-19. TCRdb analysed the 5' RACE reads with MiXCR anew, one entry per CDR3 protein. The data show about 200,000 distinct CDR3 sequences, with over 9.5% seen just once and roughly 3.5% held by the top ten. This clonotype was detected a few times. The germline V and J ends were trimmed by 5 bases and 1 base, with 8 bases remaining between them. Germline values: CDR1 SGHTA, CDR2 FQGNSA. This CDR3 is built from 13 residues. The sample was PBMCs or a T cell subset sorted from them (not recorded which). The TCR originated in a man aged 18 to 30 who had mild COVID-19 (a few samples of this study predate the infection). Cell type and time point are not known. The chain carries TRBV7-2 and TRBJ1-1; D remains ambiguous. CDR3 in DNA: TGTGCCAGCAGCCCCTTTGCGAACACTGAAGCTTTCTTT. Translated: CASSPFANTEAFF.